This T cell receptor beta chain was found in a study of T cells in localized non-small cell lung cancer. On this clone itself: What it binds is not known.

Sequenced by immunoSEQ multiplex PCR; TCRdb stores in-frame clones only, minus some. This sample has about 21,000 clones, with approximately 90% found just once. Findings and limits, study-wide: In the blood, greater T cell density corresponded to longer overall survival.

The specimen was peripheral blood, collected before any cancer treatment. The source is a male donor aged 60 or over with stage I squamous cell lung carcinoma.

For the CDR3, the DNA is TGCAGTGCTGCTGAGGTGCCGGGGACTTTCTTT. It encodes CSAAEVPGTFF. The gene calls are TRBV20-1 and TRBJ1-1, with D uncertain. The germline V gene has CDR1 DFQATT and CDR2 SNEGSKA (reference sequence). The V end was cut by 5 bases, the J end by 12 bases, with 16 bases between. This CDR3 has 11 amino acids.